The 14 T cell receptor beta chains below were found in one sample sequenced in a study of immune cell composition in non-small cell lung cancer. Profiled with immunoSEQ multiplex PCR; TCRdb holds only in-frame clones, not every one. This table holds about 13,000 clones, roughly 70% found once. What was sequenced was lung tumor tissue. The receptors derive from a human donor with non-small cell lung cancer.

This clone came up a few times. The V gene is TRBV7-2, the J gene TRBJ1-1; TRBD1 matches at 10 bases. V dropped 5 bases and J dropped 1; count of bases not matched to a gene: 7. The CDR3 extends over 16 amino acids. Germline V gene sequence: CDR1 SGHTA, CDR2 FQGNSA. CDR3 DNA: TGTGCCAGCAGCCTACGACAGGGGGCCGGGAACACTGAAGCTTTCTTT. Its protein is CASSLRQGAGNTEAFF.

V is TRBV6-6 and J is TRBJ1-6, with D unclear. Germline assignment: CDR1 MNHNY and CDR2 SVGAGI (reference sequence). V lost 8 bases and J lost 0, with 11 bases in between. This CDR3 has 15 amino acids. CDR3 amino acids: CASQRVSSYNSPLHF. Written as DNA, the CDR3 is TGTGCCAGCCAACGTGTTAGCTCCTATAATTCACCCCTCCACTTT.

This clone has just one count. The J gene is TRBJ2-5, the V gene TRBV11-3; D possibly corresponds to TRBD2 (6 bases). Germline V gives CDR1 SGHNT, CDR2 YENEEA. Trimming took off 1 base at V and 5 bases at J, with 11 bases between the two ends. This CDR3 contains 14 residues. The CDR3 DNA sequence: TGTGCCAGCAGCTTAGGGGACTCAGGGGAGACCCAGTACTTC. Translating it yields CASSLGDSGETQYF.

The J gene is TRBJ1-2, the V gene TRBV28; no reliable D call. The CDR3 runs to 13 residues. Germline V CDR1 and CDR2: MDHEN, SYDVKM. The germline V and J ends were trimmed by 4 bases and 3 bases, with 9 bases remaining between them. DNA of the CDR3: TGTGCCAGCAGTTCCCTTTTTGACTATGGCTACACCTTC. Amino acid sequence: CASSSLFDYGYTF.

The V gene is TRBV5-1, the J gene TRBJ2-6; no definite D call. Germline V gene lookup returns CDR1 SGHRS and CDR2 YFSETQ. This CDR3 is 12 amino acids long. V dropped 9 bases and J dropped 0 bases, with 4 bases sitting between them. CDR3 coding DNA: TGCGCCACCCGCTCTGGGGCCAACGTCCTGACTTTC. It translates to CATRSGANVLTF.

This chain connects TRBV27 to TRBJ1-1, with unresolved D. Trimming took 1 base from V and 4 from J, leaving 7 bases between them. Germline CDR1 and CDR2: MNHEY and SMNVEV (reference sequence). This CDR3 contains 13 residues. DNA for the CDR3: TGTGCCAGCAGTTTATGGGCAGCCACTGAAGCTTTCTTT. Translated: CASSLWAATEAFF.

This chain uses TRBV2 with TRBJ1-2, with a tentative D call TRBD1 (5 bases). Germline V gene lookup returns CDR1 SNHLY and CDR2 FYNNEI. Trimming took 1 base from V and 4 from J, leaving 7 bases between them. The length of the CDR3 is 13 residues. The CDR3 DNA sequence: TGTGCCAGCAGTGAAGGACAGCGCTATGGCTACACCTTC. It specifies CASSEGQRYGYTF.

The J gene is TRBJ2-5, the V gene TRBV9, with a tentative D call TRBD2 (5 bases). The CDR3 loop spans 15 amino acids. Per the germline V gene, CDR1 is SGDLS and CDR2 is YYNGEE. Trimming removed 4 bases from V and 1 base from J, with 14 bases in between. The CDR3 sequence: CASSPGFLLQETQYF. The CDR3 coding sequence is TGTGCCAGCAGCCCGGGGTTTCTGCTCCAAGAGACCCAGTACTTC. Drawing the rest from reference TRBV9 and TRBJ2-5, the complete variable domain is DSGVTQTPKHLITATGQRVTLRCSPRSGDLSVYWYQQSLDQGLQFLIQYYNGEERAKGNILERFSAQQFPDLHSELNLSSLELGDSALYFCASSPGFLLQETQYFGPGTRLLVL.

The rearrangement links TRBV19 to TRBJ2-1; 9 nucleotides agree with TRBD2. Germline V lookup: CDR1 LNHDA, CDR2 SQIVND (reference sequence). The CDR3 has 15 amino acids. V trimming: 3 bases; J trimming: 4 bases; junction bases outside the gene matches: 4. In DNA form, the CDR3 reads TGTGCCAGTAGTATCGGCGGGAGGGCTTACAATGAGCAGTTCTTC. Translated, it gives CASSIGGRAYNEQFF.

The chain employs TRBV5-1 and TRBJ2-2, with 9 bases aligning to TRBD2. This CDR3 has 18 amino acids. Germline CDR1 and CDR2: SGHRS and YFSETQ. The ends lost 0 bases at V and 5 bases at J; junction bases unmatched: 11. CDR3 nucleotides: TGCGCCAGCAGCTTGGCCCTTCTAGCGGGGTATTGGACCGGGGAGCTGTTTTTT. This gives the protein CASSLALLAGYWTGELFF.

This clone was observed once. The CDR3 loop is CASSLGSNYGYTF. CDR3 DNA sequence: TGCGCCAGCAGCTTGGGCAGTAACTATGGCTACACCTTC. The chain has TRBV5-1 and TRBJ1-2; D is undetermined. CDR1 SGHRS and CDR2 YFSETQ come from the germline V gene. V was shortened by 0 bases and J by 1 base, with 4 bases between the two germline ends. This CDR3 contains 13 residues.

The V and J genes are TRBV5-1 and TRBJ2-1; D is perhaps TRBD2 (6 bases). Germline CDR1 and CDR2: SGHRS and YFSETQ. Trimming stripped 4 bases from V and 4 bases from J, with 21 bases between. The CDR3 is made up of 17 amino acids. CDR3 loop: CASSPASTSGGYNEQFF. CDR3 nucleotides: TGCGCCAGCAGCCCGGCATCGACTAGTGGAGGTTACAATGAGCAGTTCTTC. Full variable domain (rest looked up from reference TRBV5-1 and TRBJ2-1): KAGVTQTPRYLIKTRGQQVTLSCSPISGHRSVSWYQQTPGQGLQFLFEYFSETQRNKGNFPGRFSGRQFSNSRSEMNVSTLELGDSALYLCASSPASTSGGYNEQFFGPGTRLTVL.

This clone was found a few times. The V and J genes are TRBV7-2 and TRBJ2-1; TRBD2 agrees at 13 bases. V lost 5 bases, J lost 6 bases, and 10 bases stayed unmatched. This CDR3 contains 17 residues. Germline CDR1 SGHTA, CDR2 FQGNSA. CDR3: CASSRPLLAGGGNEQFF. CDR3 sequence (DNA): TGTGCCAGCAGCCGCCCCCTACTAGCGGGAGGGGGCAATGAGCAGTTCTTC.

V gene TRBV5-5 combines with J gene TRBJ2-4; perhaps TRBD2 as D (5 bases). V was trimmed by 0 bases and J by 11 bases, leaving 6 bases between them. This CDR3 is 11 amino acids long. Per germline, CDR1 SGHKS and CDR2 YYEKEE (reference sequence). The CDR3: CASSLERVQYF. Here the CDR3 DNA reads TGTGCCAGCAGCTTGGAGAGGGTTCAGTACTTC.